This T cell receptor beta chain is drawn from a study of regulatory T cells in long-lasting Graves disease. Ten or more counts support this clonotype. The antigen is unknown. The time point was: newly diagnosed GD, antithyroid drugs for less than 3 months. RNA isolated from PBMCs was used to make the TCR library. An endocrinology department in Xi'an, China, supplied the patients. For TCR beta, libraries came from iRepertoire HTBI primers and Arm-PCR of CDR3 regions. How the authors handled the data: Identified segments across samples numbered some 62 TRBV and roughly 15 TRBJ. TCRdb reanalysed the multiplex PCR reads using MiXCR and keeps one entry per CDR3 protein. TCRdb, not the authors, supplied the V and J calls. The sample includes under 500,000 distinct CDR3 sequences, roughly 15% of them seen just once. The CDR3 runs to 13 residues. Per the germline V gene, CDR1 is SGHRS and CDR2 is YFSETQ. Deletions cut 0 bases from V and 5 bases from J, with 8 bases between.

Findings of the study overall: Persistent cases favored TRBV28, TRBJ1-2 and TRBJ2-5.

This sample also belongs to another study, concerning T cells in Graves' hyperthyroidism and ophthalmopathy.

The TCR comes from a woman in her 30s with Graves disease. The material sequenced was peripheral blood mononuclear cells (PBMCs), taken at new diagnosis, from a patient treated with antithyroid drugs. The chain carries TRBV5-1 and TRBJ1-2; D gene unclear. Here the CDR3 reads CASSLAGQYGYTF. The CDR3 bases are TGCGCCAGCAGCTTGGCCGGGCAGTATGGCTACACCTTC.